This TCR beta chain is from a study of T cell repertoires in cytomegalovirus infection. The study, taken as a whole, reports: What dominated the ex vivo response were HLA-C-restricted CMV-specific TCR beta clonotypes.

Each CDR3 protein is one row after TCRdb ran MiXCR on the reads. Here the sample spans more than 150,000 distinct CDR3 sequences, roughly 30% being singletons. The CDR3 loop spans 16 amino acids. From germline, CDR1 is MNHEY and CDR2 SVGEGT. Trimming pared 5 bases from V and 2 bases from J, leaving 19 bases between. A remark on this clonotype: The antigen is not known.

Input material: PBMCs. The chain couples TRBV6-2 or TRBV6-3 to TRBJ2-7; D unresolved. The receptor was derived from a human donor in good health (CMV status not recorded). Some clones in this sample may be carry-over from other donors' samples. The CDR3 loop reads CASSPPIRFQTYEQYF. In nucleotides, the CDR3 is TGTGCCAGCAGTCCTCCGATACGATTTCAGACCTACGAGCAGTACTTC.